What follows describes a single TCR beta chain. iRepertoire HTBI primers and Arm-PCR of CDR3 regions built TCR beta libraries. One entry per CDR3 protein results from TCRdb running MiXCR on the multiplex PCR reads. Found here are approximately 400,000 distinct CDR3 sequences, less than 25% of them singletons; the top ten hold 20%. Looked up from germline, CDR1 is DFQATT and CDR2 is SNEGSKA (reference sequence). The CDR3 is 14 residues long. Trimming cost V 0 bases and J 5 bases, with 11 bases left between them. Documented time point: persistent/refractory GD, antithyroid drugs over 5 years with positive TRAb. PBMC RNA served as the TCR library source. The entry originates in a study of regulatory T cells in long-lasting Graves disease.

This receptor was taken from a female donor with Graves disease. Sequencing used peripheral blood mononuclear cells (PBMCs), obtained when the disease was refractory, from a patient treated with antithyroid drugs. The rearrangement links TRBV20-1 to TRBJ1-5, with unresolved D. CDR3 in amino acids: CSARDRQVDQPQHF. The CDR3 DNA sequence: TGCAGTGCTAGAGATCGCCAGGTCGATCAGCCCCAGCATTTT.